This T cell receptor beta chain comes out of a study of blood T cell repertoires in COVID-19. Sequencing used immunoSEQ multiplex PCR; TCRdb keeps in-frame clones, though not all of them. This repertoire shows roughly 200,000 clones, over 75% found once; its top ten account for roughly 6.2%. This CDR3 spans 16 amino acids. Germline V lookup: CDR1 SGHAT, CDR2 FQNNGV. V was pared by 5 bases and J by 6 bases, with 13 bases of the junction left unmatched. The sequencing sample was made of peripheral blood. V gene TRBV11-2 combines with J gene TRBJ2-1, with 7 bases that match TRBD2. This TCR came from a woman between 35 and 50 years old who had recovered from COVID-19. The chain's CDR3 is CASSPRGGSFSNEQFF. DNA of the CDR3: TGTGCCAGCAGCCCCCGGGGCGGGAGTTTCTCCAATGAGCAGTTCTTC.